These 13 T cell receptor beta chains came from one sample sequenced in a study of cytomegalovirus exposure and HLA in healthy donors. Primers for the PCR totalled 60 Vbeta and 13 Jbeta. Sequencing used immunoSEQ multiplex PCR; TCRdb keeps in-frame clones, though not all of them. The sample lists some 130,000 clones; 65% to 80% were seen once. What was sequenced was PBMCs. Receptors were obtained from a middle-aged man in good health and CMV-seronegative.

The chain employs TRBV6-1 and TRBJ2-3; TRBD1 matches 8 bases. V shed 1 base and J 5 bases; nucleotides not matched to a gene: 11. The CDR3 sequence is 17 residues long. Germline-derived CDR1 and CDR2 are MNHNS and SASEGT. Here the CDR3 DNA reads TGTGCCAGCAGTGAAGTAGGCAGGGGGCTTAAACGAGATACGCAGTATTTT. Translating it yields CASSEVGRGLKRDTQYF.

The V call is TRBV11-3, the J call TRBJ2-5; D unclear. The CDR3 runs 13 residues. Trimming took off 5 bases at V and 5 bases at J, with 12 bases between the two ends. Germline loops: CDR1 SGHNT, CDR2 YENEEA. The CDR3 spells CASSPVLVETQYF. In nucleotides, the CDR3 is TGTGCCAGCAGCCCAGTGCTGGTTGAGACCCAGTACTTC. Drawing the rest from reference TRBV11-3 and TRBJ2-5, the complete variable domain is EAGVVQSPRYKIIEKKQPVAFWCNPISGHNTLYWYLQNLGQGPELLIRYENEEAVDDSQLPKDRFSAERLKGVDSTLKIQPAELGDSAVYLCASSPVLVETQYFGPGTRLLVL.

This chain joins TRBV19 and TRBJ2-1; 8 bases line up with TRBD2. The CDR3 has 16 residues. Germline V gene data show CDR1 as LNHDA and CDR2 as SQIVND (reference sequence). V lost 6 bases and J lost 0; bases outside the gene matches: 7. The CDR3 region has the DNA TGTGCCAGTAGCGAAATAGCGGGGAGCTCCTACAATGAGCAGTTCTTC. Its protein product is CASSEIAGSSYNEQFF. Filled out from reference TRBV19 and TRBJ2-1, the complete variable domain reads DGGITQSPKYLFRKEGQNVTLSCEQNLNHDAMYWYRQDPGQGLRLIYYSQIVNDFQKGDIAEGYSVSREKKESFPLTVTSAQKNPTAFYLCASSEIAGSSYNEQFFGPGTRLTVL.

The CDR3 bases are TGCGCCAGCAGCCAAGCCATACAGGTTGAAAAACTGTTTTTT. It encodes CASSQAIQVEKLFF. This chain connects TRBV4-3 to TRBJ1-4; possible D gene TRBD1, 5 bases. The germline V and J ends were trimmed by 1 base and 7 bases, with 10 bases remaining between them. CDR1 LGHNA and CDR2 YSLEER come from the germline V gene. This CDR3 has 14 residues.

The chain is built from TRBV11-2 and TRBJ2-1; 10 positions agree with TRBD2. Germline CDR1 reads SGHAT; CDR2 reads FQNNGV. This CDR3 comprises 16 residues. V was clipped by 0 bases and J by 10 bases; unmatched bases: 9. CDR3 residues: CASSLDLAGVVREQFF. The CDR3 nucleotides are TGTGCCAGCAGCTTAGATCTAGCGGGGGTGGTGCGGGAGCAGTTCTTC.

The chain joins TRBV7-2 to TRBJ2-5; D is unresolved. The CDR3 extends over 13 amino acids. Trimming took off 5 bases at V and 1 base at J, with 8 bases between the two ends. CDR1 is SGHTA and CDR2 is FQGNSA in the germline V gene. CDR3 nucleotide sequence: TGTGCCAGCAGCCCCAGGCCCCAAGAGACCCAGTACTTC. This gives the protein CASSPRPQETQYF. The complete variable domain, with remaining parts taken from reference TRBV7-2 and TRBJ2-5, reads GAGVSQSPSNKVTEKGKDVELRCDPISGHTALYWYRQSLGQGLEFLIYFQGNSAPDKSGLPSDRFSAERTGGSVSTLTIQRTQQEDSAVYLCASSPRPQETQYFGPGTRLLVL.

The rearrangement joins TRBV28 to TRBJ1-1; D is unclear. This CDR3 has 11 amino acids. CDR1 and CDR2 (germline): MDHEN, SYDVKM. Trimming took off 3 bases at V and 9 bases at J, with 8 bases between the two ends. The CDR3 reads CASSFLGKAFF. In DNA, the CDR3 is TGTGCCAGCAGTTTTCTCGGGAAAGCTTTCTTT.

This chain joins TRBV6-1 and TRBJ2-3, with D unclear. Germline lookup yields CDR1 MNHNS and CDR2 SASEGT. The CDR3 runs to 14 residues. The V end was cut by 4 bases, the J end by 0 bases, with 8 bases between. As DNA, the CDR3 is TGTGCCAGCAGTGTAACAGAGAGCACAGATACGCAGTATTTT. This translates into CASSVTESTDTQYF.

The rearrangement uses TRBV11-2 and TRBJ1-1, with TRBD1 identical over 11 bases. Germline V lookup: CDR1 SGHAT, CDR2 FQNNGV. The CDR3 runs to 20 residues. J was trimmed by 0 bases and V by 0 bases; bases with no gene match: 12. CDR3 in amino acids: CASSLEEAWDRGNMNTEAFF. In DNA form, the CDR3 reads TGTGCCAGCAGCTTAGAGGAGGCATGGGACAGGGGGAATATGAACACTGAAGCTTTCTTT.

The chain couples TRBV30 to TRBJ2-7; 8 bases map to TRBD2. This CDR3 has 15 amino acids. Germline-derived CDR1 and CDR2 are GTSNPN and SVGIG (reference sequence). With V trimmed by 1 base and J by 0 bases, 5 bases remained unmatched. The CDR3: CAWSGAGEGSYEQYF. DNA for the CDR3: TGTGCCTGGAGTGGAGCGGGAGAGGGCTCCTACGAGCAGTACTTC. The full variable domain, rest sourced from reference TRBV30 and TRBJ2-7, is SQTIHQWPATLVQPVGSPLSLECTVEGTSNPNLYWYRQAAGRGLQLLFYSVGIGQISSEVPQNLSASRPQDRQFILSSKKLLLSDSGFYLCAWSGAGEGSYEQYFGPGTRLTVT.

J is TRBJ1-1 and V is TRBV5-1; 9 nucleotides align to TRBD1. The CDR3 extends over 16 amino acids. Trimming took 4 bases from V and 0 from J; bases not matched to a gene: 7. The germline gives CDR1 SGHRS, CDR2 YFSETQ. The CDR3 sequence is CASSIHRGRLNTEAFF. The CDR3 DNA reads as TGCGCCAGCAGCATCCACAGGGGGCGTTTGAACACTGAAGCTTTCTTT.

The chain employs TRBV15 and TRBJ1-2; 12 bases are a match to TRBD1. The CDR3 has 17 amino acids. With 1 base clipped from V and 2 bases from J, the junction kept 5 bases outside the gene matches. Per germline, CDR1 LNHNV and CDR2 YYDKDF (reference sequence). In nucleotides, the CDR3 is TGTGCCACCAGCAGAGCCCCGGGACAGGGGGCAAACTATGGCTACACCTTC. This encodes CATSRAPGQGANYGYTF.

The chain recombines TRBV19 with TRBJ2-6; tentatively, D is TRBD2 (6 bases). V lost 5 bases to trimming and J lost 4 bases, with 12 bases between them. The length of the CDR3 is 15 residues. Per germline, CDR1 LNHDA and CDR2 SQIVND (reference sequence). In nucleotides, the CDR3 is TGTGCCAGTAGTTTACAGGCGGGGGGGGCCAACGTCCTGACTTTC. Its protein product is CASSLQAGGANVLTF.